One sample yielded the 21 T cell receptor beta chains listed below, sequenced in a study of molecular identifiers for immune sequencing clone quantification. TCRdb processed the PCR reads anew with MiXCR; each CDR3 protein has one entry. The sample yields about 510,000 distinct CDR3 sequences, about a fifth seen once. The sequenced material came from naive CD8+ T cells from blood, with Jurkat cell RNA spiked in. Sample subset: FACS-sorted CD8+CD4-CCR7+CD45RA+ naive T cells. Source of these receptors: a human donor in good health. Some libraries in this study had Jurkat cell RNA spiked in.

For this clonotype: A much larger clone lies a single base off, so this may be a read error. V is TRBV24-1 and J is TRBJ2-1; a possible D gene is TRBD1 (6 bases). Germline V gives CDR1 KGHDR, CDR2 SFDVKD. This CDR3 has 15 amino acids. The CDR3 DNA reads as TGTGCCGCCAGTGATTTGCAGGGGACCCACAATGAGCAGTTCTTC. Translated: CAASDLQGTHNEQFF.

The chain uses TRBV19 and TRBJ1-1; D is ambiguous. Germline V gene data show CDR1 as LNHDA and CDR2 as SQIVND (reference sequence). V lost 1 base, J lost 3 bases, and 15 bases lay in between. The CDR3 runs to 16 residues. The CDR3, as DNA: TGTGCCAGTAGTATAGGATGGCGGCAGACCTACACTGAAGCTTTCTTT. Its translation is CASSIGWRQTYTEAFF.

V gene TRBV19 combines with J gene TRBJ2-7; tentatively, D is TRBD2 (5 bases). Germline loops: CDR1 LNHDA, CDR2 SQIVND (reference sequence). V lost 1 base, J lost 6 bases, and 13 bases lay in between. CDR3 size: 14 residues. CDR3 in amino acids: CASSIVGAGGEQYF. CDR3 in DNA: TGTGCCAGTAGTATAGTGGGCGCGGGTGGCGAGCAGTACTTC.

This clonotype turned up a few times. This chain uses TRBV19 with TRBJ2-3; TRBD1 matches at 7 bases. Germline V gene sequence: CDR1 LNHDA, CDR2 SQIVND (reference sequence). This CDR3 has 14 amino acids. After removal of 4 bases from V and 7 bases from J, the junction contained 8 bases not matched to a gene. CDR3 residues: CASSSANRGYTQYF. The CDR3 DNA sequence: TGTGCCAGTAGTAGCGCCAACAGGGGCTATACGCAGTATTTT.

This clonotype was seen repeatedly, ten times or more. The chain is built from TRBV7-8 and TRBJ1-4; 7 bases agree with TRBD1. V dropped 4 bases and J dropped 8; count of bases not matched to a gene: 22. From germline, CDR1 is SGHVS and CDR2 FQNEAQ. The CDR3 is 19 amino acids. The CDR3 sequence is CASSYTWGARQGENEKLFF. CDR3 nucleotide sequence: TGTGCCAGCAGCTATACTTGGGGAGCGAGACAGGGCGAGAACGAAAAACTGTTTTTT.

This clonotype was detected only a few times. The rearrangement joins TRBV27 to TRBJ2-2; TRBD1 matches at 8 bases. The CDR3 loop spans 16 amino acids. Germline V gene lookup returns CDR1 MNHEY and CDR2 SMNVEV (reference sequence). Losses at the gene ends were 5 bases for V and 6 bases for J; bases not matched to a gene: 11. The CDR3 is CASSPQGAVGAGELFF. The CDR3 DNA reads as TGTGCCAGCAGTCCGCAGGGGGCGGTGGGCGCCGGGGAGCTGTTTTTT.

The rearrangement links TRBV13 to TRBJ2-7, with 9 bases fitting TRBD2. The V gene end was trimmed by 3 bases and the J gene end by 2 bases; junction bases not matched to a gene: 5. This CDR3 is built from 15 residues. Germline V gene data show CDR1 as PRHDT and CDR2 as FYEKMQ (reference sequence). The CDR3 sequence is CASSFSGGSPYEQYF. The CDR3 bases are TGTGCCAGCAGCTTTAGCGGGGGCTCGCCCTACGAGCAGTACTTC.

This clonotype appeared a few times. The rearrangement links TRBV19 to TRBJ1-6; D perhaps matches TRBD1 (6 bases). V gave up 1 base and J gave up 7 bases, with 11 bases separating them. This CDR3 comprises 15 residues. CDR1 is LNHDA, CDR2 SQIVND, per germline (reference sequence). CDR3 sequence reads: CASSIAARGNSPLHF. The CDR3 coding sequence is TGTGCCAGTAGTATAGCGGCCAGGGGAAATTCACCCCTCCACTTT. Complete variable domain (other parts from reference TRBV19 and TRBJ1-6): DGGITQSPKYLFRKEGQNVTLSCEQNLNHDAMYWYRQDPGQGLRLIYYSQIVNDFQKGDIAEGYSVSREKKESFPLTVTSAQKNPTAFYLCASSIAARGNSPLHFGNGTRLTVT.

V gene TRBV2 combines with J gene TRBJ1-5; D unclear. The CDR3 sequence is 15 residues long. Germline lookup yields CDR1 SNHLY and CDR2 FYNNEI. Trimming removed 3 bases at V and 0 bases at J, with 9 bases between. This chain's CDR3 is CASSDNSNSNQPQHF. CDR3 in DNA: TGTGCCAGCAGTGATAACAGCAATAGCAATCAGCCCCAGCATTTT.

The rearrangement links TRBV29-1 to TRBJ2-1, with D possibly TRBD1 on 5 matching bases. The CDR3 consists of 13 residues. The germline V gene encodes CDR1 SQVTM and CDR2 ANQGSEA. With 2 bases removed from V and 2 bases from J, the gap between germline ends came to 7 bases. In DNA, the CDR3 is TGCAGCGTTGAAACGACAGCCTACAATGAGCAGTTCTTC. Translation: CSVETTAYNEQFF.

The CDR3 coding sequence is TGTGCCAGCAAGCGGGGGGGCCAATACGAGCAGTACTTC. Translating gives CASKRGGQYEQYF. The rearrangement joins TRBV11-2 to TRBJ2-7; 10 nucleotides align to TRBD2. V lost 7 bases and J lost 4; bases outside the gene matches: 4. The CDR3 is 13 amino acids. The germline V gene encodes CDR1 SGHAT and CDR2 FQNNGV.

This clonotype is a singleton in its sample. A read error is possible here, since a much larger clone lies one base away. The rearrangement uses TRBV7-9 and TRBJ1-3; weak D call: TRBD1 (5 bases). The length of the CDR3 is 15 residues. Germline values: CDR1 SEHNR, CDR2 FQNEAQ (reference sequence). The V end lost 4 bases, the J end lost 4 bases, and 14 bases lay between the germline ends. CDR3 nucleotides: TGTGCCAGCAGCTCCTACGACAGTGCCGGAAACACCATATATTTT. Protein sequence: CASSSYDSAGNTIYF.

This clonotype was detected a few times. The rearrangement links TRBV12-3 or TRBV12-4 to TRBJ2-5; D ambiguous. V lost 8 bases and J 0 bases, leaving 7 bases between the germline ends. The length of the CDR3 is 12 residues. The CDR3 loop reads CASAQNQETQYF. CDR3 nucleotide sequence: TGTGCCAGCGCACAAAACCAAGAGACCCAGTACTTC.

For the CDR3, the DNA is TGTGCCAGCAGCGCTCGGGACAGGTGGGGCGAGCAGTACTTC. The encoded protein is CASSARDRWGEQYF. The rearrangement uses TRBV6-5 and TRBJ2-7; 8 bases fit TRBD1. Per the germline V gene, CDR1 is MNHEY and CDR2 is SVGAGI. This CDR3 region has 14 residues. With V trimmed by 6 bases and J by 6 bases, 10 bases remained unmatched.

This clonotype was recorded many times. The chain joins TRBV5-6 to TRBJ1-3; D unresolved. CDR1 is SGHDT, CDR2 YYEEEE, per germline. With 6 bases removed from V and 0 bases from J, the gap between germline ends came to 10 bases. The CDR3 sequence is 14 residues long. CDR3 in amino acids: CASNPGNSGNTIYF. As DNA, the CDR3 is TGTGCCAGCAACCCGGGGAACTCTGGAAACACCATATATTTT.

This clonotype has ten or more counts. The chain carries TRBV15 and TRBJ1-5; TRBD1 matches 7 bases. Unmatched junction bases numbered 8, after V lost 5 bases and J lost 7 bases. This CDR3 has 14 residues. Germline values: CDR1 LNHNV, CDR2 YYDKDF (reference sequence). CDR3 loop: CATSPRQGRQPQHF. The CDR3 DNA reads as TGTGCCACCAGCCCCCGACAGGGAAGGCAGCCCCAGCATTTT.

This chain links TRBV20-1 with TRBJ2-7; 12 positions agree with TRBD2. CDR1 and CDR2 from the germline V gene are DFQATT and SNEGSKA (reference sequence). The CDR3 has 13 amino acids. V shed 8 bases and J 1 base; nucleotides not matched to a gene: 3. CDR3 in amino acids: CSPTSGSSYEQYF. As DNA, the CDR3 is TGCAGTCCGACTAGCGGGAGTTCCTACGAGCAGTACTTC.

This chain joins TRBV27 and TRBJ1-5, with TRBD1 as a possible D gene (5 bases). The V gene's germline CDR1 is MNHEY and CDR2 SMNVEV (reference sequence). The CDR3 length is 15 residues. V gave up 5 bases and J gave up 4 bases, with 15 bases separating them. The CDR3 nucleotides read TGTGCCAGCAGTATCAAACCACAGGAGAATCAGCCCCAGCATTTT. Translated, it gives CASSIKPQENQPQHF.

This clonotype was seen more than once but under ten times. The chain combines TRBV4-1 with TRBJ2-7, with D unresolved. Looked up from germline, CDR1 is MGHRA and CDR2 is YSYEKL. The CDR3 extends over 15 amino acids. The V gene lost 0 bases and the J gene lost 4 bases, with 13 bases spanning the gap. CDR3 in amino acids: CASSQENSPSYEQYF. The CDR3 DNA reads as TGCGCCAGCAGCCAAGAGAACAGTCCCTCGTACGAGCAGTACTTC.

This clonotype was counted a few times. The genes are TRBV4-3 and TRBJ2-3; D is possibly TRBD1 (5 bases). Trimming shortened V by 5 bases and J by 1 base, and 22 bases separated the two germline ends. The CDR3 has 18 amino acids. Germline V lookup: CDR1 LGHNA, CDR2 YSLEER. The CDR3 DNA reads TGCGCCAGCAGCATCATTGGGGCGTTAGGGTCGGGCACAGATACGCAGTATTTT. This translates into CASSIIGALGSGTDTQYF.

J is TRBJ1-5 and V is TRBV28; 11 bases match TRBD1. V was pared by 3 bases and J by 6 bases, with 7 bases of the junction left unmatched. The CDR3 is made up of 16 amino acids. Germline CDR1 MDHEN, CDR2 SYDVKM. The CDR3 DNA follows: TGTGCCAGCAGTTTTTCCCGGGACAGGGGGGGTCAGCCCCAGCATTTT. Its translation: CASSFSRDRGGQPQHF.